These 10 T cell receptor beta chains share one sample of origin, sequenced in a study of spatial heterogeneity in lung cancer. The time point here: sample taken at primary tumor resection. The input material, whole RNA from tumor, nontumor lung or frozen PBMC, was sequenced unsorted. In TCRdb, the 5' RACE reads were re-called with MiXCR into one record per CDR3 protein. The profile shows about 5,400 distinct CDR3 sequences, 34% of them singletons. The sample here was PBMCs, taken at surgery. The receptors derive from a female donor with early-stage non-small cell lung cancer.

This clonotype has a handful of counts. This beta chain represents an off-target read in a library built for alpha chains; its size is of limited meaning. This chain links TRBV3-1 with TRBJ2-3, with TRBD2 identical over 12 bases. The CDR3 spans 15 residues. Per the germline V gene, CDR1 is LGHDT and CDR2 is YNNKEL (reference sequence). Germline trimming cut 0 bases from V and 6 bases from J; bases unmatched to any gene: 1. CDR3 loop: CASSQEGLAGDTQYF. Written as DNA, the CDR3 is TGTGCCAGCAGCCAAGAAGGACTAGCGGGGGATACGCAGTATTTT.

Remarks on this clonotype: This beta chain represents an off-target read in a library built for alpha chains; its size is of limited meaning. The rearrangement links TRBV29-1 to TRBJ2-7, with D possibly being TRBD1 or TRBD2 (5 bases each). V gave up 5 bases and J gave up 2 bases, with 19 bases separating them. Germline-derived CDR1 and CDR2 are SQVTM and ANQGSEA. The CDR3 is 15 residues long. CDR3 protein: CSVRGSGSFPYEQYF. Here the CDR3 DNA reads TGCAGCGTTCGGGGCTCAGGGAGTTTCCCCTACGAGCAGTACTTC.

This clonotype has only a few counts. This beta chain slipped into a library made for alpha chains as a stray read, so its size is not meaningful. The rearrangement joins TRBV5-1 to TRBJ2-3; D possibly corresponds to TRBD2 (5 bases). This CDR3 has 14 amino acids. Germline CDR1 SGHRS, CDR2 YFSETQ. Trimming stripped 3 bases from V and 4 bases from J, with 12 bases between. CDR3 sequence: CASSWTSLADTQYF. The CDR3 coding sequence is TGCGCCAGCAGCTGGACTTCATTGGCAGATACGCAGTATTTT.

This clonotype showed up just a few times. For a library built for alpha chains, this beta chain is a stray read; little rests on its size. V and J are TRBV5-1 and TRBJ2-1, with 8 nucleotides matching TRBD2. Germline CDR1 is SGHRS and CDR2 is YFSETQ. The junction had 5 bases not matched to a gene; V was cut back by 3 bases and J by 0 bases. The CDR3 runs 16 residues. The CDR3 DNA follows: TGCGCCAGCAGCTGGACCGGGACTAGCTCCTACAATGAGCAGTTCTTC. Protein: CASSWTGTSSYNEQFF.

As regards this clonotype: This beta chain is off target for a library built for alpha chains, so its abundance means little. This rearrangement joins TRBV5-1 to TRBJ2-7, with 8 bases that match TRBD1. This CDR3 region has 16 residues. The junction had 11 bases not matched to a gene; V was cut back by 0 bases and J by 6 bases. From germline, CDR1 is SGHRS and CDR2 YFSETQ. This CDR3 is CASSLVGTGPGSEQYF. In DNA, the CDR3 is TGCGCCAGCAGCTTGGTTGGGACAGGACCAGGCTCCGAGCAGTACTTC. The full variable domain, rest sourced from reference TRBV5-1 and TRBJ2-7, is KAGVTQTPRYLIKTRGQQVTLSCSPISGHRSVSWYQQTPGQGLQFLFEYFSETQRNKGNFPGRFSGRQFSNSRSEMNVSTLELGDSALYLCASSLVGTGPGSEQYFGPGTRLTVT.

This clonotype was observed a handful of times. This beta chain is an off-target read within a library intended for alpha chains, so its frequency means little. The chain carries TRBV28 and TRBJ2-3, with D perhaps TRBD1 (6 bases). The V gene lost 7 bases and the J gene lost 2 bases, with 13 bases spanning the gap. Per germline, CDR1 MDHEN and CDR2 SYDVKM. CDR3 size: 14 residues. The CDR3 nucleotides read TGTGCCAGCACAGACAGGATCCTCACAGATACGCAGTATTTT. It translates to CASTDRILTDTQYF. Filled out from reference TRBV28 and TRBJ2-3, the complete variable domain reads DVKVTQSSRYLVKRTGEKVFLECVQDMDHENMFWYRQDPGLGLRLIYFSYDVKMKEKGDIPEGYSVSREKKERFSLILESASTNQTSMYLCASTDRILTDTQYFGPGTRLTVL.

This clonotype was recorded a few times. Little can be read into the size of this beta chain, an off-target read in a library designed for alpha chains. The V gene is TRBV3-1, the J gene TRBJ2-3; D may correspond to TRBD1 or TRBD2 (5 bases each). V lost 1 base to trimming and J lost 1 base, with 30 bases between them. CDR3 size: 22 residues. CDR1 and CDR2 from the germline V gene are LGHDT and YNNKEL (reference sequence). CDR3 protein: CASSQVRGTPGHRSTGTDTQYF. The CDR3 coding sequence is TGTGCCAGCAGCCAAGTAAGAGGGACCCCAGGCCATCGGAGTACGGGCACAGATACGCAGTATTTT.

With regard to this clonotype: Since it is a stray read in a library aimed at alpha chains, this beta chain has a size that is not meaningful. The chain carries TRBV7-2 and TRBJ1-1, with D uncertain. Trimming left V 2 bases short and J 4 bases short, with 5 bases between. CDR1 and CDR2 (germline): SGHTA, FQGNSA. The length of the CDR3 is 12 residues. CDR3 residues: CASSLTRTEAFF. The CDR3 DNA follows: TGTGCCAGCAGCTTAACCCGCACTGAAGCTTTCTTT.

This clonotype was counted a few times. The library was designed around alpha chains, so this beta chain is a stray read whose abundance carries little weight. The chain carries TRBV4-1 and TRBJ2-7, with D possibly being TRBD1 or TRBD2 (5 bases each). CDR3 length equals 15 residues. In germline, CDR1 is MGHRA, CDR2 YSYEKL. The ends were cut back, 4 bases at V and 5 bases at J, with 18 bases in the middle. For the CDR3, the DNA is TGCGCCAGCAGCCTTAGATTTCGGGGCCCCGACGAGCAGTACTTC. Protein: CASSLRFRGPDEQYF.

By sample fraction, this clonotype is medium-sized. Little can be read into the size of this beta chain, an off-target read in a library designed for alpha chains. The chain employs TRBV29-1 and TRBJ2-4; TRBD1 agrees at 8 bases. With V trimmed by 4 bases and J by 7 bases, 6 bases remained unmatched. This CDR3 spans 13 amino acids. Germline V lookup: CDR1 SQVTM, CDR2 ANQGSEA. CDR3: CSVAGQGVNIQYF. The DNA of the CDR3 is TGCAGCGTTGCCGGACAGGGAGTGAACATTCAGTACTTC.